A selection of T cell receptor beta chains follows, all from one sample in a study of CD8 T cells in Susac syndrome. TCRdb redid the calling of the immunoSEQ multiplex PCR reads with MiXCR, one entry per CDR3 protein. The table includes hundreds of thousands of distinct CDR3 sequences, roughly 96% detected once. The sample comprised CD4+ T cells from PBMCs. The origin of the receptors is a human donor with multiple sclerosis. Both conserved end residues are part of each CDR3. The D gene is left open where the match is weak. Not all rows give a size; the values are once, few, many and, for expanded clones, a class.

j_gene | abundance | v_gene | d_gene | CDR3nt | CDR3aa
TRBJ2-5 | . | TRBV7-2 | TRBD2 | TGTGCCTCAATCCCCCCCGGGACTAGAAAAGAGACCCAGTACTTC | CASIPPGTRKETQYF
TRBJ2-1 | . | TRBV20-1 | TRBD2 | TGCAGTGCCGCAGCGGGAGTAAGGGACAATGAGCAGTTCTTC | CSAAAGVRDNEQFF
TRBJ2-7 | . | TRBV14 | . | TGTGCCAGCAATCAGGGTCCTCTTGGCGAGCAGTACTTC | CASNQGPLGEQYF
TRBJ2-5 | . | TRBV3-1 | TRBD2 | TGTGCCAGCAGCCAAGATGGAGTTCTAGCGGGGGGTCAAGAGACCCAGTACTTC | CASSQDGVLAGGQETQYF
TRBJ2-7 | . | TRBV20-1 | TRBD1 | TGCAGTGCTATCGGACAGGGGGGCCACGAGCAGTACTTC | CSAIGQGGHEQYF
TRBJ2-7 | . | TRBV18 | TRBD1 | TGTGCCAGCTCACCACCGGTTGCAGGGGGCAAGTACTTC | CASSPPVAGGKYF
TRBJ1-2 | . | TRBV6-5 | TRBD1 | TGTGCCAGCGCGACAGGGGAGGAGTTGGGCGGCTACACCTTC | CASATGEELGGYTF
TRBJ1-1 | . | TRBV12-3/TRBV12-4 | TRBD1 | TGTGCCAGCAGCCTGACAGGGGGGTTTAGGAACACTGAAGCTTTCTTT | CASSLTGGFRNTEAFF
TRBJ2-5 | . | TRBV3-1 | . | TGTGCCAGCCTACGACAGGGAGGGTCAGAGACCCAGTACTTC | CASLRQGGSETQYF
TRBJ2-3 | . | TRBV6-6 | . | TGTGCCAGCAGCACAGAGGCCCCTCCGGGTACGCAGTATTTT | CASSTEAPPGTQYF
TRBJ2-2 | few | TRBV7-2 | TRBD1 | TGTGCCAGCAGCTTGACAGGGGGCACCGGGGAGCTGTTTTTT | CASSLTGGTGELFF
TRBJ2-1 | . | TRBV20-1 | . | TGCAGTGCTAGTCCCGGGGTCAATGAGCAGTTCTTC | CSASPGVNEQFF
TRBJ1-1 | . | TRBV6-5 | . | TGTGCCAGCAGTCCCAACGGGGGACCTGAAGCTTTCTTT | CASSPNGGPEAFF
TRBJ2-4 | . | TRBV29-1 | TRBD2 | TGCAGCGACGCGGGACTAGCGGAAAACATTCAGTACTTC | CSDAGLAENIQYF
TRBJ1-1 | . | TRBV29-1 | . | TGCAGCTCCGAACCCCGGGGTACCACTGAAGCTTTCTTT | CSSEPRGTTEAFF
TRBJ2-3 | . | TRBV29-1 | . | TGCAGCGAGCGGGGTCGTACAGGGAGGGTAGATACGCAGTATTTT | CSERGRTGRVDTQYF
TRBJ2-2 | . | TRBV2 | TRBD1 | TGTGCCAGCAGTACACAGGGGCGTACCGGGGAGCTGTTTTTT | CASSTQGRTGELFF
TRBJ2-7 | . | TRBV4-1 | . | TGCGCCAGCAGCCAAGACCCGACAGGCGAGCAGTACTTC | CASSQDPTGEQYF
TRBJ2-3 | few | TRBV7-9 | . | TGTGCCAGCAGGAAGGGCCAGGGTACGCAGTATTTT | CASRKGQGTQYF
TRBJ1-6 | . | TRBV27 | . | TGTGCCAGCAGATCCCTAGGGAGCTCCTATAATTCACCCCTCCACTTT | CASRSLGSSYNSPLHF
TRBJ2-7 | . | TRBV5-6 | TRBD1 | TGTGCCAGCAGCCCGGACAGGACCTACGAGCAGTACTTC | CASSPDRTYEQYF
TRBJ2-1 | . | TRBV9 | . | TGTGCCAGCAGCGTAGCTAATAATCAAGGTGAGCAGTTCTTC | CASSVANNQGEQFF
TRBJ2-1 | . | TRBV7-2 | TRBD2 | TGTGCCAGCAGCCGCGAAGCGGGAGGGTTTCACAATGAGCAGTTCTTC | CASSREAGGFHNEQFF
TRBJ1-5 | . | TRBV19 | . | TGTGCCAGTAGTATACCAAGACAGGCTTGGGGTCAGCCCCAGCATTTT | CASSIPRQAWGQPQHF
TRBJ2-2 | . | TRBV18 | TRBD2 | TGTGCCAGCTCACCGAGGACGGGAGGGAGTCAGACCGGGGAGCTGTTTTTT | CASSPRTGGSQTGELFF
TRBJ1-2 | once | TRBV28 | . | TGTGCCAGCAGCTTCAGGGGCCGCTCCTATGGCTACACCTTC | CASSFRGRSYGYTF
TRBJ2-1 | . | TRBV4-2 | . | TGTGCCAGCAGCCACTACTCCGTGGGGCTCTCCACCTACAATGAGCAGTTCTTC | CASSHYSVGLSTYNEQFF
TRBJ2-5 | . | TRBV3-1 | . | TGTGCCAGCAGCCAGAGCCCGCGGAACCAAGAGACCCAGTACTTC | CASSQSPRNQETQYF
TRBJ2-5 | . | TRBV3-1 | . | TGTGCCAGCAGCCGCACTCCTAGCGCGGGGATCCAAGAGACCCAGTACTTC | CASSRTPSAGIQETQYF
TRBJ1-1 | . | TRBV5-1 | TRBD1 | TGCGCCAGCAGCGGGGGACAGGTGAACACTGAAGCTTTCTTT | CASSGGQVNTEAFF
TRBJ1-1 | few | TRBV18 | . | TGTGCCAGCTCACCACTTATGAACACTGAAGCTTTCTTT | CASSPLMNTEAFF
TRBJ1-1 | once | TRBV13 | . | TGTGCCAGCAGCTTTTCAAGGGAATTTCCCATGAACACTGAAGCTTTCTTT | CASSFSREFPMNTEAFF
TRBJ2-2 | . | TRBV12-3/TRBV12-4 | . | TGTGCCAGCAGTTTAGCCGCAGGGGCCGGGGAGCTGTTTTTT | CASSLAAGAGELFF
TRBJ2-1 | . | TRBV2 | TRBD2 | TGTGCCAGCAGGTTGGAGGGACTAGCGGGGGGACAGCAGTTCTTC | CASRLEGLAGGQQFF
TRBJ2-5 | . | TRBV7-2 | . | TGTGCCAGCAGTTATACCTCGGGATACCAAGAGACCCAGTACTTC | CASSYTSGYQETQYF
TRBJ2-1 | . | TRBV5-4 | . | TGTGCCAGCAGCCTTCTCAAAGTGGGAAGCTCCTACAATGAGCAGTTCTTC | CASSLLKVGSSYNEQFF
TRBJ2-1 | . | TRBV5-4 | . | TGTGCCAGCACCCTAGGGGGACACCCAGGCGATGAGCAGTTCTTC | CASTLGGHPGDEQFF
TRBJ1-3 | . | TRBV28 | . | TGTGCCAGCAGTTTGGGAGGAGGCTCTGGAAACACCATATATTTT | CASSLGGGSGNTIYF
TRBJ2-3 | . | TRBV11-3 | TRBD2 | TGTGCCAGCAGCTTAGACAGCGGGAGGGGAACAGATACGCAGTATTTT | CASSLDSGRGTDTQYF
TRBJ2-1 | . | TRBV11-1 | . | TGTGCCAGCAGCTTAGGGCACGGCAATGAGCAGTTCTTC | CASSLGHGNEQFF
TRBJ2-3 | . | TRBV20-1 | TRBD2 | TGCAGTGCTAGTACCAGCGGGGGGGTGGCAGATACGCAGTATTTT | CSASTSGGVADTQYF
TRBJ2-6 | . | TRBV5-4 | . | TGTGCCAGCAGCTTGGCGCCCTTCTCTGGGGCCAACGTCCTGACTTTC | CASSLAPFSGANVLTF
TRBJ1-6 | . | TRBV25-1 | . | TGTGCCAGCAAGGGATTGGGGGGTAATTCACCCCTCCACTTT | CASKGLGGNSPLHF
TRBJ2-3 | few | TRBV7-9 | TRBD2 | TGTGCCAGCAGCTTAATGGCGGGGGTTTCCGATACGCAGTATTTT | CASSLMAGVSDTQYF
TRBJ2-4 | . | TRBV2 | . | TGTGCCAGCAGTGTAACAGCTGAAAACATTCAGTACTTC | CASSVTAENIQYF
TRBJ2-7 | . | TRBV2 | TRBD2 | TGTGCCAGCAGTGAGCGGGGGGGCTGGTACGAGCAGTACTTC | CASSERGGWYEQYF
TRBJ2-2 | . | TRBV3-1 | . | TGTGCCAGCAGCCAAGGGGTTAGCACCGGGGAGCTGTTTTTT | CASSQGVSTGELFF
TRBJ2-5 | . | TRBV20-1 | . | TGCAGTGCCAGGATAGCCGGCCGGGGAGCCCAGTACTTC | CSARIAGRGAQYF
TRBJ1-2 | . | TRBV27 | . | TGTGCCAGCAGTTTATCGGCAGCCCTTAACTATGGCTACACCTTC | CASSLSAALNYGYTF
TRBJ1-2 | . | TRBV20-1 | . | TGCAGTGCTAGAGCTTCGCACGCAGGGTTTGGCTACACCTTC | CSARASHAGFGYTF
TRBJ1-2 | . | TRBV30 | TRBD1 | TGTGCCTGGAGTCGGACAGGCTATGGCTACACCTTC | CAWSRTGYGYTF
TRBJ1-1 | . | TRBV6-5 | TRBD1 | TGTGCCAGCACCACAGCGACAGGGCGAGCTTTCTTT | CASTTATGRAFF
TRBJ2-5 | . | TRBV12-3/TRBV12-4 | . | TGTGCCAGCAGTTTTGAGGGTATTCGGGAGACCCAGTACTTC | CASSFEGIRETQYF
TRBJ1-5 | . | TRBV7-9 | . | TGTGCCAGCAGCCCAGGGTCTGGGCGCTATCTGCCCCAGCATTTT | CASSPGSGRYLPQHF